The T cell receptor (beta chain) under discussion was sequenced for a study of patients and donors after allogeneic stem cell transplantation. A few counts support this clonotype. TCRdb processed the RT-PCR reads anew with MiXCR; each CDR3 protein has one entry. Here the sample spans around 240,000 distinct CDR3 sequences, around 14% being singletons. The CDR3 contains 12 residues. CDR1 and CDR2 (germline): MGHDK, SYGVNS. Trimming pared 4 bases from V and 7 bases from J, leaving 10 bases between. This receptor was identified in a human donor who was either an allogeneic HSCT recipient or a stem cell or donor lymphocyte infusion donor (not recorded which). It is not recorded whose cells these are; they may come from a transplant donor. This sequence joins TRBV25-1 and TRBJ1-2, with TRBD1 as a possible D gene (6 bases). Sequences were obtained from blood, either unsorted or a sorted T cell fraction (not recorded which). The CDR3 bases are TGTGCCAGCAGTGCAGGGGTGGGTGGCTACACCTTC. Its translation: CASSAGVGGYTF.